The 5 T cell receptor beta chains below were found in one sample sequenced in a study of T cell responses to AZD1222 COVID-19 vaccine. Here immunoSEQ multiplex PCR was the method, and the copy in TCRdb shows in-frame clones only, minus some. The table records some 130,000 clones, 80% to 90% of them present only once. This specimen was peripheral blood, taken on day 0 of AZD1222 vaccination. The source of these receptors is an adult in good health.

The chain couples TRBV11-3 to TRBJ2-5, with 9 bases identical to TRBD2. Trimming took 1 base from V and 5 from J; bases not matched to a gene: 11. In germline, CDR1 is SGHNT, CDR2 YENEEA. The CDR3 covers 17 residues. CDR3 in amino acids: CASSLGTGGGALETQYF. The CDR3 DNA reads TGTGCCAGCAGCTTAGGGACTGGCGGGGGGGCTTTGGAGACCCAGTACTTC.

This clone was seen a handful of times. V gene TRBV27 combines with J gene TRBJ2-1, with 8 nucleotides matching TRBD2. The CDR3 has 16 residues. Germline loops: CDR1 MNHEY, CDR2 SMNVEV (reference sequence). V lost 4 bases, J lost 5 bases, and 10 bases stayed unmatched. As DNA, the CDR3 is TGTGCCAGCAGTTCCCCTGAGCGGGGGCGCCACAATGAGCAGTTCTTC. It encodes CASSSPERGRHNEQFF.

The J gene is TRBJ1-2, the V gene TRBV12-3 or TRBV12-4; no clear D gene. This CDR3 has 13 residues. Trimming removed 3 bases from V and 0 bases from J, with 5 bases in between. The CDR3 region is CASSFLANYGYTF. For the CDR3, the DNA is TGTGCCAGCAGTTTCCTAGCTAACTATGGCTACACCTTC.

The chain joins TRBV27 to TRBJ2-5, with TRBD2 matching 11 bases. Germline assignment: CDR1 MNHEY and CDR2 SMNVEV (reference sequence). This CDR3 has 15 amino acids. Trimming took 1 base from V and 9 from J; bases not matched to a gene: 7. DNA for the CDR3: TGTGCCAGCAGTTTATGGGGGACTAGCGGAGCAGCCCAGTACTTC. Its translation is CASSLWGTSGAAQYF.

The rearrangement joins TRBV3-1 (or the pseudogene TRBV3-2) to TRBJ1-2; unclear D gene. The CDR3 covers 11 residues. The V end lost 1 base, the J end lost 7 bases, and 4 bases lay between the germline ends. Germline lookup yields CDR1 LGHDT and CDR2 YNNKEL (reference sequence). DNA of the CDR3: TGTGCCAGCAGCCAAGTGGGTGGCTACACCTTC. It specifies CASSQVGGYTF.